The T cell receptor (beta chain) under discussion was sequenced for a study of beta chain features in type 1 diabetes (dated by TCRdb to the late 2010s). In the study overall: No differences in mean age, gender distribution, total cell number or subset yield were found between patients and healthy donors. A total of some 110 million sorted cells were examined across all samples, and a strong correlation was observed between cell number per subset and RNA yield. The study compared TCRB repertoires of sorted circulating CD4+ T cell subsets between recently diagnosed type 1 diabetes patients and matched healthy donors. Naive and central memory subsets were obtained from all 30 or so donors, but regulatory and stem cell-like memory subsets were isolated from only 8 patients and about 8 healthy donors. Paper-wide results and their limitations: A moderate but significant shortening of TCRB CDR3 length was observed in type 1 diabetes patients in all four CD4+ subsets. PCR may preferentially amplify shorter templates, but because patient and control samples were amplified and corrected together, any resulting skew would affect both groups equally. The naive, central memory and regulatory TCRB repertoires appeared to resemble one another more closely among patients than among healthy donors. HLA sub-analyses involved small numbers of individuals, so any influence of HLA type on TCRB rearrangement remained unresolved. Patients with type 1 diabetes made fewer insertions and deleted more nucleotides at VDJ recombination sites, implying thymic rearrangement abnormalities. Sequencing cDNA rather than genomic DNA could over-represent highly expressing activated cells, although activation and CD3 levels did not differ between groups.

This clone was observed at least ten times. No cognate antigen has been identified for it. No much larger clonotype is one base removed from it; base qualities were not supplied. The High Capacity cDNA Reverse Transcription Kit was used to reverse transcribe all of the isolated RNA, meaning that expressed TCRB transcripts were what got sequenced. Naive, central memory and regulatory T cell samples underwent deep immunoSEQ sequencing, averaging about 3.57 million total reads per sample. Sorted cells were lysed in RLT buffer and RNA was extracted with DNase-treated RNeasy Micro or Mini kits, depending on cell number. To prevent cross-contamination, each cell subset was processed individually, whereas patient and healthy donor samples were processed jointly. The immunoSEQ multiplex PCR was used to amplify TCRB sequences from cDNA, yielding 87-bp fragments that span the CDR3 region. The amplicons were sequenced using the Illumina HiSeq platform. From the authors' description of their analysis: Synthetic template baselines were used to correct PCR bias computationally, reads within Hamming distance 2 were collapsed together, and singletons that could not be merged were discarded. By aligning reads against IMGT, V, D and J genes, CDR3 length, and insertions or deletions at six rearrangement sites were assigned. Within each subset, clonotype counts were normalized to the number of sorted cells before true diversity and Gini coefficients were calculated with the tcR R package. Repertoire sharing was quantified using the overlap coefficient calculated on TCRB nucleotide sequences. TCRdb retrieved this table from immuneACCESS and kept in-frame rearrangements only. Not all clones are present; in checked studies, unresolved V genes account for under half, and no reason is known for the remainder. V, J and clone size were drawn from that table, and D and trimming were deduced from the DNA. Across this sample there are roughly 100,000 clones, with approximately 30% seen only once. 0.5% to 0.55% of the sample is held by the ten biggest clonotypes.

A single peripheral blood draw of about 116 mL on average was collected from each donor into heparinised tubes. A BD FACSAria II and a panel including CD45RO, CCR7, CD25, CD127, CD95 and CD27 were used to sort naive, central memory, regulatory and stem cell-like memory CD4+ T cells. Purity was above 95% for every sorted population. PBMCs were separated immediately by Lymphoprep density gradient centrifugation and were stained directly, without being cultured. So that batch effects would be minimized, each experiment stained and sorted samples in pairs, pairing one healthy donor with one patient. The receptor's source is a woman between 18 and 30 years old with type 1 diabetes. The sample taken for sequencing was central memory CD4+ T cells from blood.

The DNA reads as follows: TGTGCCACCTTGACTAGCGGGACGTCCTACGAGCAGTACTTC. The translation is CATLTSGTSYEQYF. Recombination connected TRBV28 to TRBJ2-7; a stretch of 11 junction bases matches TRBD2. Clipping removes 10 bases from V and 1 base from J, with 6 as the unmatched junction base count. From cysteine to phenylalanine, the CDR3 is 14 amino acids long. Just the 42-base CDR3 DNA is kept, in frame starting at base 1. The germline V gene gives CDR1 as MDHEN and CDR2 as SYDVKM.